This TCR beta chain was sequenced during a study of blood T cells in healthy people across ages. Study conclusions and caveats: Long-lived and aged donors differed, with more naive CD4+ cells and higher diversity in the long-lived. Shifts in expanded clonotypes may have been confounded by donor CMV status, which was unknown.

A sample-barcoded 5' primer and a J-beta primer mix were used in a second PCR of roughly 7 to 12 cycles. TCRdb redid the calling of the 5' RACE reads with MiXCR, one entry per CDR3 protein. This table holds 650,000 to 1,000,000 distinct CDR3 sequences, around half found once. V dropped 1 base and J dropped 3; count of bases not matched to a gene: 3. The CDR3 runs 17 residues. Germline CDR1 reads SGHTA; CDR2 reads FQGNSA. On this clonotype: The antigen remains undetermined.

The sequenced sample consisted of blood. The chain uses TRBV7-2 and TRBJ2-3; the match to TRBD2 covers 14 bases. This receptor was obtained from a man of 80 years or more in good health. CDR3 coding DNA: TGTGCCAGCAGCTTAGGTGGGACTAGCGGGAGAACAGATACGCAGTATTTT. As protein: CASSLGGTSGRTDTQYF.